One TCR beta chain is described in this entry. V was cut by 1 base and J by 0 bases, with 7 bases left in between. Germline-derived CDR1 and CDR2 are LGHDT and YNNKEL (reference sequence). The CDR3 loop spans 14 amino acids. These data belong to a study of blood T cell repertoires in COVID-19. Overall study: T cells, B-cell-depleted T cells, or PBMCs supplied cDNA or gDNA.

Method: immunoSEQ multiplex PCR; TCRdb's copy keeps in-frame clones and lacks some. The repertoire holds 150,000 to 250,000 clones, approximately 84% seen once, with approximately 6.9% in the top ten. The specimen was peripheral blood. The rearrangement uses TRBV3-1 (or the pseudogene TRBV3-2) and TRBJ2-7; weak D call: TRBD1 (5 bases). The TCR sequence derives from a human donor with acute or convalescent COVID-19. The donor label of this sample is uncertain. CDR3 coding DNA: TGTGCCAGCAGCCAAGTGACAGTCTCCTACGAGCAGTACTTC. The encoded protein is CASSQVTVSYEQYF.